This T cell receptor (beta chain) was found in a study of blood T cell repertoires in COVID-19. Across the study: The United States, Italy and Spain were the sources of the acute and convalescent COVID-19 samples.

The data were produced by immunoSEQ multiplex PCR, yet TCRdb's version contains in-frame clones alone and is incomplete. The table includes 150,000 or so clones, roughly 80% detected once. This CDR3 is built from 15 residues. The trim removed 3 bases at V and 9 bases at J, leaving 10 bases unmatched. The germline V gene encodes CDR1 MNHEY and CDR2 SVGAGI. Sequenced input: peripheral blood. V gene TRBV6-5 combines with J gene TRBJ2-1, with TRBD2 matching over 8 bases. This TCR was recovered from a human donor in a cohort sampled during active COVID-19. CDR3 bases: TGTGCCAGCAGTTATCGCCTAGCGGGCTGGAGTGAGCAGTTCTTC. Translation: CASSYRLAGWSEQFF.